This TCR beta chain was profiled in a study of beta chain features in type 1 diabetes. As to this clone: The antigen remains undetermined.

V lost 11 bases, J lost 4 bases, and 7 bases stayed unmatched. This CDR3 is built from 13 residues. Germline assignment: CDR1 MDHEN and CDR2 SYDVKM. General study findings and limits: The study found that naive, central memory and Treg TCRB repertoires appeared more similar in patients than in healthy donors. Patients with type 1 diabetes showed fewer VDJ junction insertions and more deletions.

Sequenced material consisted of expressed TCRB transcripts (all of the isolated RNA was reverse transcribed). The study sequenced naive, central memory and regulatory T cell samples to an average of roughly 3.4 million reads. Clones were sequenced by immunoSEQ multiplex PCR, and TCRdb holds only the in-frame ones, with some missing. The table shows around 200,000 clones, with about 13% occurring only once. The sample taken for sequencing was central memory CD4+ T cells from blood. This rearrangement joins TRBV28 to TRBJ2-1, with 8 positions matching TRBD2. This TCR was sampled from a woman between 18 and 29 years old in good health. CDR3 loop: CAAGGGAYNEQFF. DNA of the CDR3: TGTGCCGCGGGGGGAGGGGCGTACAATGAGCAGTTCTTC.